Described below is a single TCR beta chain sequence and its context. Its target antigen remains unknown. No clone much larger than this one lies a single base away; base qualities are absent. The immunoSEQ Assay, a bias-controlled multiplex PCR, was used to amplify TCRbeta CDR3 regions from genomic DNA. The original pipeline was this. The number of nucleated cells in each sample was estimated from the amplification of reference gene primers within the assay. To quantify the absolute abundance of each unique TCRbeta CDR3 rearrangement, sequence reads were collapsed and filtered. For each sample, productive Simpson clonality was calculated as the square root of Simpson's diversity index over productive rearrangements. TCRdb limited this immuneACCESS table to in-frame rearrangements with V and J called. A share of clones is missing; checked studies link under half to unresolved V genes, and the rest is unexplained. Clone size and the V and J calls come from that table; the DNA yielded D and trimming. Within this sample are around 130,000 clones, with around 88% of them counted one time only. Of the sample, 18% is held by the ten largest clones.

The source of the sample is a study of blood T cell repertoires in COVID-19 (TCRdb year 2020). Turning to the overall study: Collaborator samples came from the United States, Italy and Spain and covered acute and convalescent phases of COVID-19. Where HLA class I and class II types were available, the types were taken from metadata supplied by the sample provider, not from assay-based typing. The sample metadata nearly always contained a de-identified subject ID, COVID-19 status, age in years and sex. The material from the prospective study consisted of cDNA or gDNA derived from T cells, B-cell-depleted T cells, or PBMCs. The repertoires were made available in a free public database intended to serve as a resource for research on the immune response to SARS-CoV-2. Deeply sampled blood TCRbeta repertoires from subjects exposed to, actively infected with, or recovered from COVID-19 were included in the dataset. Samples were obtained from the ongoing ImmuneRACE study (first 160 participants) and from about 1,300 subjects provided by 6 global collaborators. Results the study describes overall, beyond this receptor: Clinical and demographic metadata were provided uncurated, with the amount varying by source and participant.

Whole blood was collected in K2EDTA tubes by collaborating institutions according to the institutions' own protocols. For TCRbeta analysis, collaborators shipped samples in one of three forms: frozen whole blood, isolated PBMCs, or DNA extracted from either of those sample types. CDR1 and CDR2 were assigned from the germline V gene as KGHDR and SFDVKD. Trimming costs V 8 bases and J 3 bases, and their ends lie 4 bases apart. The cysteine opens and the phenylalanine closes a CDR3 of 10 amino acids. Kept here is only the CDR3 DNA, which spans 30 bases and is read in frame from base 1. This clonotype originated in a man in his forties or fifties with active or convalescent COVID-19. Sequencing input: peripheral blood. The chain is assembled from TRBV24-1 and TRBJ2-7, with an unclear D gene assignment. The DNA reads TGTGCCACCATCGGCTACGAGCAGTACTTC. Translated, it gives CATIGYEQYF.